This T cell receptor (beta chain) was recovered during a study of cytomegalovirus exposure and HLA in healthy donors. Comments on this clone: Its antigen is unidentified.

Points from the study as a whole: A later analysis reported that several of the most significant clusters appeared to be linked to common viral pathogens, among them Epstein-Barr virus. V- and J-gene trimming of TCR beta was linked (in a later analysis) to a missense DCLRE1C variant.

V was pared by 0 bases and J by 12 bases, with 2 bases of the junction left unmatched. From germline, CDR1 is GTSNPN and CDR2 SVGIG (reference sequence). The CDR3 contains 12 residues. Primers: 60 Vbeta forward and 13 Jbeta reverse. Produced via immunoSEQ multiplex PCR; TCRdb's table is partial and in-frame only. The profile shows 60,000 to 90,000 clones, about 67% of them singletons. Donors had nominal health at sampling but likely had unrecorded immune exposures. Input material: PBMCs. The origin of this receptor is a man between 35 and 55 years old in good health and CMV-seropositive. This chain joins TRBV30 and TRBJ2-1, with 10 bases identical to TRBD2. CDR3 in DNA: TGTGCCTGGAGTGTGGCTAGCGGGGGGCAGTTCTTC. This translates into CAWSVASGGQFF.